This paragraph reports one TCR beta chain. Its antigen is not identified. Produced via immunoSEQ multiplex PCR; TCRdb's table is partial and in-frame only. Of about 30,000 clones in the sample, around 90% were seen once. Over chemoradiotherapy, repertoires were sampled more than once. This specimen belongs to a study of chemoradiotherapy in HPV16-positive cancers. Study information: Candidate HPV-specific T-cell clones and common TCR motifs came from functional assays in two HPV16-positive patients.

Study-wide findings and caveats: Candidate HPV-specific clones and E7-related TCR motifs grew in tumor during treatment. Better recurrence-free survival went with HPV-responsive T-cell expansion in HPV16-positive patients.

Trimming took 0 bases from V and 2 from J; bases not matched to a gene: 10. CDR1 is LGHNA and CDR2 is YNFKEQ in the germline V gene. The length of the CDR3 is 18 residues. The sample in question was blood, obtained from a patient who underwent chemoradiotherapy. This chain links TRBV4-2 with TRBJ2-3; 8 bases match TRBD2. The sequence was collected from a human donor with HPV-associated anogenital cancer. CDR3 coding DNA: TGTGCCAGCAGCCAAGATTCCCGCTCTAGCGGGCTCACAGATACGCAGTATTTT. Translation gives CASSQDSRSSGLTDTQYF.